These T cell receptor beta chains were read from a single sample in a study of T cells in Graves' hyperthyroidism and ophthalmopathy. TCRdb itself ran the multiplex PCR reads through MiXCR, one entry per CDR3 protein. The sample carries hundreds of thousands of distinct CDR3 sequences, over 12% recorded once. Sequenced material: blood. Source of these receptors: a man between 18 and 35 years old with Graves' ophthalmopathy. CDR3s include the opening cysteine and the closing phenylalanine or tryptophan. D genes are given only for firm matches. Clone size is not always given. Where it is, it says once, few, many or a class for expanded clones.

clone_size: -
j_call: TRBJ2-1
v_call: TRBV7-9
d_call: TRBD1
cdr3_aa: CASSSGTGPRYNEQFF
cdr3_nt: TGTGCCAGCAGCTCTGGGACAGGGCCCAGATACAATGAGCAGTTCTTC

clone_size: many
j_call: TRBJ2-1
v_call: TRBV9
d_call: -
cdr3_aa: CASSADRRPSYNEQFF
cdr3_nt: TGTGCCAGCAGCGCAGACAGGAGACCCTCCTACAATGAGCAGTTCTTC

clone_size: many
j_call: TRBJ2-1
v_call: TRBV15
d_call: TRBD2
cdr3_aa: CATSGTGRDYVNEQFF
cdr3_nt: TGTGCCACCAGCGGAACGGGGAGGGACTACGTCAATGAGCAGTTCTTC

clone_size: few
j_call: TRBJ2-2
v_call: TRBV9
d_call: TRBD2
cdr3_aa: CASSGYPSGTSGSGDTGELFF
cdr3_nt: TGTGCCAGCAGCGGGTATCCCTCCGGGACTAGCGGGAGTGGTGACACCGGGGAGCTGTTTTTT

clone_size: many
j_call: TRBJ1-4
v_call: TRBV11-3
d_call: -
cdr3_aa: CASSLEQGGGEKLFF
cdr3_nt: TGTGCCAGCAGCTTAGAGCAGGGAGGAGGTGAAAAACTGTTTTTT

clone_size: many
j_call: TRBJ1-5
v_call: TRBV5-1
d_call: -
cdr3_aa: CASSEAGTSNQPQHF
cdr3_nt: TGCGCCAGCAGCGAAGCAGGGACGAGCAATCAGCCCCAGCATTTT

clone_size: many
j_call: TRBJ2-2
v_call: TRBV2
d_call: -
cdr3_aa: CASSYTGDTGELFF
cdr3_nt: TGTGCCAGCAGTTATACGGGGGACACCGGGGAGCTGTTTTTT

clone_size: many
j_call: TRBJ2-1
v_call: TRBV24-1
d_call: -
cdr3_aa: CATRDSNEQFF
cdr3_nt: TGTGCCACCAGGGACAGCAATGAGCAGTTCTTC

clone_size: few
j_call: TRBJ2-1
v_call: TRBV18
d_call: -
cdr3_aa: CASSPIDQSLEQFF
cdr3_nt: TGTGCCAGCTCACCAATCGACCAAAGCCTTGAGCAGTTCTTC

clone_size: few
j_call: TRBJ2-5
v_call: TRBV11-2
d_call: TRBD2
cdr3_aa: CASSLEGLAALETQYF
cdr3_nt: TGTGCCAGCAGCTTAGAGGGACTAGCGGCTCTCGAGACCCAGTACTTC

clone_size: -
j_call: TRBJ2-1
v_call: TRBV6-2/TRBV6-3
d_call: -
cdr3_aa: CASSYTVPGLTTVHEQFF
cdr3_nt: TGTGCCAGCAGTTACACCGTTCCGGGCCTTACTACGGTCCATGAGCAGTTCTTC

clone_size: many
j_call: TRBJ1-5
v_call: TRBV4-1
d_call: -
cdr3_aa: CASSQGEGENQPQHF
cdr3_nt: TGCGCCAGCAGCCAAGGTGAAGGTGAGAATCAGCCCCAGCATTTT

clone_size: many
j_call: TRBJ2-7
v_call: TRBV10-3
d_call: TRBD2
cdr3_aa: CAIAGTSFYEQYF
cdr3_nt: TGTGCCATCGCCGGGACTAGCTTTTACGAGCAGTACTTC

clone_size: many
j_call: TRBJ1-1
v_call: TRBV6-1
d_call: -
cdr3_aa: CASTMGRGDTEAFF
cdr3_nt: TGTGCCAGCACCATGGGGAGGGGCGACACTGAAGCTTTCTTT

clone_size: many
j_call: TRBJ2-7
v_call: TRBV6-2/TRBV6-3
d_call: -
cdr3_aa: CASSYREQYF
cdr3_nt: TGTGCCAGCAGTTACAGAGAGCAGTACTTC

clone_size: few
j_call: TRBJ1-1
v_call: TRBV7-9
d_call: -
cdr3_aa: CASIAILGSTEAFF
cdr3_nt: TGTGCCAGCATTGCAATTCTGGGGTCGACTGAAGCTTTCTTT

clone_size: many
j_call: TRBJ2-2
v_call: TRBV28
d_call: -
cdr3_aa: CASSLFVTGRLRTGELFF
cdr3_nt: TGTGCCAGCAGTTTATTTGTGACAGGGAGGTTGAGAACCGGGGAGCTGTTTTTT

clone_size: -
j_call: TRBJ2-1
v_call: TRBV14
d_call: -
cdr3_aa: CASSVGGGGRYNEQFF
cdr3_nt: TGTGCCAGCAGCGTAGGGGGCGGGGGGCGCTACAATGAGCAGTTCTTC

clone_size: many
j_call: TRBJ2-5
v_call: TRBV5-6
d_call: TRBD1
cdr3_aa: CASSLAGTGHETQYF
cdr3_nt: TGTGCCAGCAGCTTGGCTGGGACAGGGCACGAGACCCAGTACTTC

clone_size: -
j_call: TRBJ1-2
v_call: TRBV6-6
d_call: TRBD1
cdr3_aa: CASSYNPGQGPSGPYGYTF
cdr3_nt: TGTGCCAGCAGTTACAACCCAGGACAGGGCCCGAGCGGGCCCTATGGCTACACCTTC

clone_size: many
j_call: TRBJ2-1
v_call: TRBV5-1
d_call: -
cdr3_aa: CASRGTESSYNEQFF
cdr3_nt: TGCGCCAGCAGGGGGACGGAGAGCTCCTACAATGAGCAGTTCTTC

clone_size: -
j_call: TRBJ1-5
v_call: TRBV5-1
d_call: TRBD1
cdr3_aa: CASSWGDRGVEPQHF
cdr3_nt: TGCGCCAGCAGCTGGGGTGACAGGGGAGTTGAGCCCCAGCATTTT

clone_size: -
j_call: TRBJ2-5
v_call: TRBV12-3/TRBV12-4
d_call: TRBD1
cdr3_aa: CASSYMGQQETQYF
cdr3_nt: TGTGCCAGCAGTTATATGGGACAGCAAGAGACCCAGTACTTC

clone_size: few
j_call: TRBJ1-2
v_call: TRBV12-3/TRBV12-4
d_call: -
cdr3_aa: CASSSQNYGYTF
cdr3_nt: TGTGCCAGCAGTTCGCAGAACTATGGCTACACCTTC

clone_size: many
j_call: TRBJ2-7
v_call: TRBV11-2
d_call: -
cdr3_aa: CASSLGTQGSYEQYF
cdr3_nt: TGTGCCAGCAGCTTAGGGACTCAAGGGTCCTACGAGCAGTACTTC

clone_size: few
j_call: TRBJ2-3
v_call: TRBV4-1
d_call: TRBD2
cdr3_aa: CASSQDQLAPFTDTQYF
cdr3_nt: TGCGCCAGCAGCCAAGATCAACTAGCGCCCTTCACAGATACGCAGTATTTT

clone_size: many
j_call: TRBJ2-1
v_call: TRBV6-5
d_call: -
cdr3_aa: CASSDSNNEQFF
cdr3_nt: TGTGCCAGCAGTGACTCGAACAATGAGCAGTTCTTC

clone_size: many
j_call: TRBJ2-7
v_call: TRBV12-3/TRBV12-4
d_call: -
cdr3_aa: CASSFQQIYEQYF
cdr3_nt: TGTGCCAGCAGTTTCCAGCAGATCTACGAGCAGTACTTC

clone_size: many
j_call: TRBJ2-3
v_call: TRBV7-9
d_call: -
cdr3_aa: CASSPITDTQYF
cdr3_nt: TGTGCCAGCAGCCCTATCACAGATACGCAGTATTTT

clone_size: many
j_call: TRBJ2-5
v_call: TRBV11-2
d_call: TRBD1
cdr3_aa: CASSMTSGGLETQYF
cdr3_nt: TGTGCCAGCAGCATGACGTCAGGGGGTTTGGAGACCCAGTACTTC